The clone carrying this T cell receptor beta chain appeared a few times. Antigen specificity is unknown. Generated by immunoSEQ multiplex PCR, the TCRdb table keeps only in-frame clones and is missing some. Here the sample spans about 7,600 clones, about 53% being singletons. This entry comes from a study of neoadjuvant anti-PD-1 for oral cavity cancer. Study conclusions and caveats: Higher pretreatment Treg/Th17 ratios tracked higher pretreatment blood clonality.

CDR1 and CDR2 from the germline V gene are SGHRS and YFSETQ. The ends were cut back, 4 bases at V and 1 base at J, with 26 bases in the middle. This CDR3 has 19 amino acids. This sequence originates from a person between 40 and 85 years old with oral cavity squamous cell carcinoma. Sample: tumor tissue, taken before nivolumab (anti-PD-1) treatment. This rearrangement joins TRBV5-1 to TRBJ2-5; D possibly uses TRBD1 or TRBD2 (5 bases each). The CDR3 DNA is TGCGCCAGCAGCGGTTCAGGCGAAAAGGGAAAAGGGACCCAAGAGACCCAGTACTTC. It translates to CASSGSGEKGKGTQETQYF.